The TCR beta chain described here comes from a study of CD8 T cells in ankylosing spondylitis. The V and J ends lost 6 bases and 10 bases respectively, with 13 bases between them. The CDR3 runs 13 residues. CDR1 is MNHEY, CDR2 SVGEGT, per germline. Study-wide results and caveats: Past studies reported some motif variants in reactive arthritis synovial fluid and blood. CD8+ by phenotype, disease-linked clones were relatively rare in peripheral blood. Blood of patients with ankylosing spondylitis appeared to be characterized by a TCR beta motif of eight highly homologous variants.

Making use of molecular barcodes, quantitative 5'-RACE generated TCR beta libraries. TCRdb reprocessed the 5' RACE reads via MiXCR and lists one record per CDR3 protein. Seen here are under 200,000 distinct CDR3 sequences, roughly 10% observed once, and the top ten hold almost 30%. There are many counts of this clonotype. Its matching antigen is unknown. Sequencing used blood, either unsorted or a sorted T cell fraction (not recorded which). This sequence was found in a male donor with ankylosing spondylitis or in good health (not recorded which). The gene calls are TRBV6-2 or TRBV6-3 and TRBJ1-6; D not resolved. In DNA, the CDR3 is TGTGCCAGCAGAACCCAAGGAGTCTCACCCCTCCACTTT. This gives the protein CASRTQGVSPLHF.